The sequence of this T cell receptor (beta chain) was determined in a study of PD-1 blockade in classical Hodgkin lymphoma. About the research overall: Intravenous delivery of nivolumab at 3 mg/kg to patients occurred every 2 weeks. Broader study findings: Baseline diversity was lower in partial responders and progressors than complete responders.

Generated by immunoSEQ multiplex PCR, the TCRdb table keeps only in-frame clones and is missing some. The sample lists about 96,000 clones, approximately 94% seen once, with just under 2% in the top ten. Described time point: cycle 4 day 1 (C4D1), after less than 7 weeks of nivolumab. Autologous stem cell transplantation was followed by relapse in every patient, and brentuximab vedotin exposure varied. Germline V gene sequence: CDR1 GTSNPN, CDR2 SVGIG (reference sequence). The CDR3 totals 11 residues. V was shortened by 1 base and J by 2 bases, with 3 bases between the two germline ends. As for this clone: Its target is not known.

The sequenced sample was peripheral blood mononuclear cells (PBMCs), obtained before the fourth cycle of nivolumab. V and J are TRBV30 and TRBJ2-7, with D uncertain. The sequence was obtained from a human donor with classical Hodgkin lymphoma. The CDR3 region is CAWSETYEQYF. DNA for the CDR3: TGTGCCTGGAGTGAAACCTACGAGCAGTACTTC.